A selection of T cell receptor beta chains follows, all from one sample in a study of early T cells in non-severe SARS-CoV-2 infection. TCRdb passed the 5' RACE reads through MiXCR, listing each CDR3 protein once. The sample includes some 71,000 distinct CDR3 sequences, around 11% of them seen just once. The source material was whole blood. All receptors come from an adult who was a healthcare worker with PCR-confirmed SARS-CoV-2 infection or an uninfected control (not recorded which). Each CDR3 is given with its conserved first and last residue. Fields, in order: J gene, D gene, clone size, V gene, CDR3 DNA, CDR3 protein. A D gene is named only where the DNA matches it firmly. The size field is filled for only some rows; it gives once, few, many or a size class.

TRBJ2-7 | TRBD1 | many | TRBV12-3/TRBV12-4 | TGTGCCAGCAGACAACAGGGGGCTGGCCACGAGCAGTACTTC | CASRQQGAGHEQYF
TRBJ2-3 | . | many | TRBV24-1 | TGTGCCACCAGTGATCCGAGCCCGGACAGTCATACGCAGTATTTT | CATSDPSPDSHTQYF
TRBJ2-5 | TRBD1 | many | TRBV6-2/TRBV6-3 | TGTGCCAGCAGTACCGGGACAGGAGTAGAGACCCAGTACTTC | CASSTGTGVETQYF
TRBJ2-7 | . | . | TRBV21-1 | TGTGCCGGACGGATTAGCGGGATTTACGAGCAGTACTTC | CAGRISGIYEQYF
TRBJ1-1 | TRBD1 | few | TRBV29-1 | TGCAGCGATCGACAGGGCACTGAAGCTTTCTTT | CSDRQGTEAFF
TRBJ2-2 | . | . | TRBV5-5 | TGTGCCAGCAGCTTGGGTGCCTCGTTCGCGAACACCGGGGAGCTGTTTTTT | CASSLGASFANTGELFF
TRBJ2-1 | TRBD2 | many | TRBV6-1 | TGTGCCAGCGGGCTGGCTAGCGGGACTCATGAGCAGTTCTTC | CASGLASGTHEQFF
TRBJ2-7 | . | many | TRBV2 | TGTGCCAGCAGCCCTCAATCCGAGCAGTACTTC | CASSPQSEQYF
TRBJ2-3 | TRBD1 | . | TRBV7-9 | TGTGCCAGCACCGAGACAGGGGGCGCAGATACGCAGTATTTT | CASTETGGADTQYF
TRBJ2-1 | . | many | TRBV20-1 | TGCAGTGCTAGAGATAATTGGGGTGAGCAGTTCTTC | CSARDNWGEQFF
TRBJ2-3 | . | many | TRBV14 | TGTGCCAGCAGACAAACAGGCACAGATACGCAGTATTTT | CASRQTGTDTQYF
TRBJ2-1 | . | many | TRBV5-1 | TGCGCCAGCAGCTTGGGAGCTGGCAATGAGCAGTTCTTC | CASSLGAGNEQFF
TRBJ2-1 | . | . | TRBV7-9 | TGTGCCAGCAGCTTAGCGGGGGGGCCTAAGGAGCAGTTCTTC | CASSLAGGPKEQFF
TRBJ1-1 | TRBD1 | few | TRBV18 | TGTGCCAGCTCGCTAAACAGGGGCACTGAAGCTTTCTTT | CASSLNRGTEAFF
TRBJ2-1 | TRBD2 | few | TRBV3-1 | TGTGCCAGCAGCCAAGTACTAGCGGGGTACAATGAGCAGTTCTTC | CASSQVLAGYNEQFF
TRBJ1-3 | . | many | TRBV27 | TGTGCCAGCAGTTTAAAAGGGGGGACTGGAAACACCATATATTTT | CASSLKGGTGNTIYF
TRBJ1-1 | . | . | TRBV6-2/TRBV6-3 | TGTGCCAGCAGCTCTACCATGCTACGGCCTGAAGTTTTCTTT | CASSSTMLRPEVFF
TRBJ1-6 | . | many | TRBV5-1 | TGCGCCAGCAGGTTTAATTATAATTCACCCCTCCACTTT | CASRFNYNSPLHF
TRBJ2-3 | . | many | TRBV4-1 | TGCGCCAGCAGCCAACCACTAGCTCCCAGCACAGATACGCAGTATTTT | CASSQPLAPSTDTQYF
TRBJ1-1 | . | few | TRBV4-1 | TGCGCCAGCAGCCAAGAAGGGGGATGGAACACTGAAGCTTTCTTT | CASSQEGGWNTEAFF
TRBJ2-5 | . | many | TRBV7-9 | TGTGCCAGCAGCTTAGCGGGATTTAGCCAAGAGACCCAGTACTTC | CASSLAGFSQETQYF
TRBJ2-7 | . | . | TRBV21-1 | TGTGCCAGCAGTCCTCCTCGCGAGCAGTACTTC | CASSPPREQYF
TRBJ2-4 | TRBD1 | . | TRBV6-2/TRBV6-3 | TGTGCCAGCAGTTACTTACTACGAGCCGGGACAGAAGCCAAAAACATTCAGTACTTC | CASSYLLRAGTEAKNIQYF
TRBJ2-2 | TRBD2 | many | TRBV5-5 | TGTGCCAGTTTAGCGGGCGTAGCCGGGGAGCTGTTTTTT | CASLAGVAGELFF
TRBJ2-7 | TRBD1 | . | TRBV2 | TGTGCCAGCAGCAAACAGGGGACGGAGTACGAGCAGTACTTC | CASSKQGTEYEQYF
TRBJ2-1 | . | few | TRBV18 | TGTGCCAGCTCACCACCTTCGATCAATGAGCAGTTCTTC | CASSPPSINEQFF
TRBJ2-1 | . | . | TRBV5-5 | TGTGCCAGCAGCTTGGTCGCGAGTATTTACAATGAGCAGTTCTTC | CASSLVASIYNEQFF
TRBJ2-7 | . | many | TRBV7-8 | TGTGCCAGCAGCTTAGCTTGGGGGGAGCAGTACTTC | CASSLAWGEQYF
TRBJ1-1 | . | many | TRBV2 | TGTGCCAGCAGTGAACAGGGCACCACTGAAGCTTTCTTT | CASSEQGTTEAFF
TRBJ2-7 | TRBD2 | . | TRBV29-1 | TGCAGCGTTTTAGCGGGATCCTACGAGCAGTACTTC | CSVLAGSYEQYF
TRBJ2-3 | . | . | TRBV29-1 | TGCAGCGGATTAGACAGCACAGATACGCAGTATTTT | CSGLDSTDTQYF
TRBJ2-1 | TRBD2 | many | TRBV7-9 | TGTGCCAGCAGCGTAACGACTAGCGGGAGTAGGAATGAGCAGTTCTTC | CASSVTTSGSRNEQFF
TRBJ2-3 | . | . | TRBV11-2 | TGTGCCAGCAGCTTAGGTAGATTCTCAGATACGCAGTATTTT | CASSLGRFSDTQYF
TRBJ1-2 | . | . | TRBV6-1 | TGTGCCAGCAGGGATCCCTTTGGCTACACCTTC | CASRDPFGYTF
TRBJ2-7 | . | many | TRBV11-2 | TGTGCCAGCAGCTTAGGAGGGCGGGAGCAGTACTTC | CASSLGGREQYF
TRBJ2-7 | . | . | TRBV29-1 | TGCAGCGTTGAAGGTGGTGGCTACGAGCAGTACTTC | CSVEGGGYEQYF